The clone carrying this T cell receptor (beta chain) occurred many times. The antigen remains unidentified. CDR3 length: 14 residues. With 0 bases removed from V and 1 base from J, the gap between germline ends came to 7 bases. Germline CDR1 and CDR2: SGHNT and YENEEA. The record originates from a study of read filtering for tumor transcriptome and immune sequencing. Study context: The cohort had over 16 men and 14 to 15 women aged about 47 to 90, mean about 72 years. By R-ISS, stages I, II and III held 8, 16 and 7 patients.

Study-level findings and limits: Compared with RNA-seq, IR-seq gave much higher clonotype depth and reliability.

Molecular barcoded adaptors covering alpha/delta and beta/gamma chains were used on 400 ng RNA. TCRdb used MiXCR to reprocess the reads, holding one entry per CDR3 protein. In the table there are around 130,000 distinct CDR3 sequences, about 13% of which are singletons. The rearrangement uses TRBV11-3 and TRBJ2-7; D is perhaps TRBD1 or TRBD2 (5 bases each). This TCR was sampled from a donor over 35 with multiple myeloma. Sequencing used a population of CD138-negative cells sorted from bone marrow. CDR3 DNA sequence: TGTGCCAGCAGCTTAGATGGGGGTTCCTACGAGCAGTACTTC. This encodes CASSLDGGSYEQYF.